This T cell receptor beta chain stems from a study of cytomegalovirus exposure and HLA in healthy donors. Study conclusions and caveats: CMV serostatus was the sole immune exposure information available. Later analysis found that TCR beta chains associated with HLA were more clonally expanded than other, equally common chains.

A note on this clone: The antigen remains undetermined.

The PCR contained 60 Vbeta and 13 Jbeta primers. The repertoire was sequenced with immunoSEQ multiplex PCR; TCRdb's copy has only in-frame clones and lacks some. The data hold 82,000 or so clones, with 10% observed a single time. CDR3 size: 18 residues. The trim removed 3 bases at V and 2 bases at J, leaving 15 bases unmatched. The germline V gene has CDR1 SGDLS and CDR2 YYNGEE. This receptor was obtained from a man in his sixties in good health and CMV-seropositive. Sample: PBMCs. V usage is TRBV9 and J usage is TRBJ2-3, with 7 bases that match TRBD1. Here the CDR3 DNA reads TGTGCCAGCAGCGGGGGACAGACAATGGTTCGGCCCACAGATACGCAGTATTTT. This sequence encodes CASSGGQTMVRPTDTQYF.